This T cell receptor beta chain was identified during a study of low-dose radiotherapy and immunotherapy resistance in tumors. Study details: Cohort 2, a group dosed every two weeks at 1 Gy per fraction, received 13 Gy in total over 26 weeks.

The sample's time point: before trial treatment. V was clipped by 5 bases and J by 2 bases; unmatched bases: 13. The CDR3 consists of 18 residues. Germline V gene lookup returns CDR1 SGHTA and CDR2 FQGTGA. cDNA synthesis used a TRAV/TRBV-specific primer set for both chains. TCR amplification used 20 PCR cycles, a constant-region primer and a V-primer adapter. TCRdb passed the reads through MiXCR, listing each CDR3 protein once. The sample yields 65,000 to 95,000 distinct CDR3 sequences, approximately 17% seen once. The sequence was obtained from a male donor with prostate cancer. The source material was PBMCs, sampled before treatment. The chain joins TRBV7-3 to TRBJ2-5, with TRBD2 identical over 11 bases. This chain's CDR3 is CASSVNPPGTSGQETQYF. Written as DNA, the CDR3 is TGTGCCAGCAGCGTAAATCCCCCCGGGACTAGCGGACAAGAGACCCAGTACTTC.